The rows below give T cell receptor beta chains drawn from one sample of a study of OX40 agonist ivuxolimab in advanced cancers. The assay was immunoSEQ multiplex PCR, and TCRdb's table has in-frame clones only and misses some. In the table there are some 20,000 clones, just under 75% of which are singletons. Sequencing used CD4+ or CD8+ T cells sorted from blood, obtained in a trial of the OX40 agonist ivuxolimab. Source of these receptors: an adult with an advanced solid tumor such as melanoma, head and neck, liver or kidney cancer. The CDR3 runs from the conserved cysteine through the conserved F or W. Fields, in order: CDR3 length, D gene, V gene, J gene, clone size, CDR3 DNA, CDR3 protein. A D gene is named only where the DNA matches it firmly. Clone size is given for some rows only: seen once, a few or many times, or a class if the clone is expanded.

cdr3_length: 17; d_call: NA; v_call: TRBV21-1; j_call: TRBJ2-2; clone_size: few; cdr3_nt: TGTGCCAGCAGGTTCCCAGCGGGGGGCCCAGACACCGGGGAGCTGTTTTTT; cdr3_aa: CASRFPAGGPDTGELFF
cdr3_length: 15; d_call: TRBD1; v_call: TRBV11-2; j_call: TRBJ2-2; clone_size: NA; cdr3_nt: TGTGCCAGCAGCCTCGGACAGGGTAGGACCGGGGAGCTGTTTTTT; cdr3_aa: CASSLGQGRTGELFF
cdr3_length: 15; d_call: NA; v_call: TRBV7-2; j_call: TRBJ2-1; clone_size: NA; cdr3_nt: TGTGCCAGCAGCTCCACCGGTCTCTTTAACAATGAGCAGTTCTTC; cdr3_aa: CASSSTGLFNNEQFF
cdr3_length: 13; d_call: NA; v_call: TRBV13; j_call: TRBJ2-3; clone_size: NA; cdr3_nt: TGTGCCAGCAGCTTTCCCGATGAAAATACGCAGTATTTT; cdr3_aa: CASSFPDENTQYF
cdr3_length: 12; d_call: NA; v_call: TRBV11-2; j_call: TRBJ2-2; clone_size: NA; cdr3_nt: TGTGCCAGCAAACTTAGTGCCGGGGAGCTGTTTTTT; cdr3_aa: CASKLSAGELFF
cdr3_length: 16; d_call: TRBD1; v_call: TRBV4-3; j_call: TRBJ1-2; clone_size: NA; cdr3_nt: TGCGCCAGCAGCCAAGAGTTGTCGACAGGGGGCTATGGCTACACCTTC; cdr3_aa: CASSQELSTGGYGYTF
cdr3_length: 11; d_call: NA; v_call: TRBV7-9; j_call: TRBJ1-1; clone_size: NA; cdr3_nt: TGTGCCAGCAGCTTTGGACCGGAGGAATTCTTT; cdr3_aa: CASSFGPEEFF
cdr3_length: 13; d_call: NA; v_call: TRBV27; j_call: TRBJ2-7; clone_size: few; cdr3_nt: TGTGCCAGCAGTTTCGGGCCGGGGGACGAGCAGTACTTC; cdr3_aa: CASSFGPGDEQYF
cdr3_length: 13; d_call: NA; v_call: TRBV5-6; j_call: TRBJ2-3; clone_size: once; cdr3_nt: TGTGCCAGCAGCTTGGCCGCCGAAGATACGCAGTATTTT; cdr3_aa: CASSLAAEDTQYF
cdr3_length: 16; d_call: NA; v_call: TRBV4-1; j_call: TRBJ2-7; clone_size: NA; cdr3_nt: TGCGCCAGCAGCCTCAGCCCAGCAGGGGCCGTATACGAGCAGTACTTC; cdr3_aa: CASSLSPAGAVYEQYF
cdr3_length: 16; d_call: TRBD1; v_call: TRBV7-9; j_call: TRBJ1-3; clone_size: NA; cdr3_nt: TGTGCCAGCAGCCCTACGACCGGACAGGGGTGGAACACCATATATTTT; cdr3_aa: CASSPTTGQGWNTIYF
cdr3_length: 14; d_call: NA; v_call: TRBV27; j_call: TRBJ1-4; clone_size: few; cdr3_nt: TGTGCCAGCTGCCGATTTGGGGCTAATGAAAAACTGTTTTTT; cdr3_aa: CASCRFGANEKLFF
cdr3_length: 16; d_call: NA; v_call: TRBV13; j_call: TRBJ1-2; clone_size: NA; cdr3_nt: TGTGCCAGCAGCTTCCCGACAGGTGCCAACCTCTATGGCTACACCTTC; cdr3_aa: CASSFPTGANLYGYTF
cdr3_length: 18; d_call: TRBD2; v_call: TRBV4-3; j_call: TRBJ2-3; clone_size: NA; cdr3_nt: TGCGCCAGCAGCCAAGTGGGTCGAGCGGGGCCTAGCACAGATACGCAGTATTTT; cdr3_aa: CASSQVGRAGPSTDTQYF
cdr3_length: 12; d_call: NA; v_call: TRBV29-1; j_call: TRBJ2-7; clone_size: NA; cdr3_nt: TGCAGCGTTGTTGGGGGGCCTCACGAGCAGTACTTC; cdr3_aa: CSVVGGPHEQYF
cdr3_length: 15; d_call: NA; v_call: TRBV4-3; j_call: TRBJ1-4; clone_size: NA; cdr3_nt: TGCGCCAGCAGCCAAGATCCGGAAAAGAATGAAAAACTGTTTTTT; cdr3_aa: CASSQDPEKNEKLFF
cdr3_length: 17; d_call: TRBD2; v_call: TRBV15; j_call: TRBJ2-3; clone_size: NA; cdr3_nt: TGTGCCACCAGCAGAGATATACTAGCGGGATACACAGATACGCAGTATTTT; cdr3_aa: CATSRDILAGYTDTQYF
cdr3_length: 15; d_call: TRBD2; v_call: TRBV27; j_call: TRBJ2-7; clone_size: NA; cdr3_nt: TGTGCCAGCAGTTTATGGGGACTAGCGGGTTACGAGCAGTACTTC; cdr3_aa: CASSLWGLAGYEQYF
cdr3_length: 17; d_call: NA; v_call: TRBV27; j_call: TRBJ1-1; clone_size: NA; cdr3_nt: TGTGCCAGCAGTATATGGCGAGCAGGGGCGCTAAATACGGAAGCTTTCTTT; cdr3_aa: CASSIWRAGALNTEAFF
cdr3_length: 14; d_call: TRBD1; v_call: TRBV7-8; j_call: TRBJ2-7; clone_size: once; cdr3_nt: TGTGCCAGCAGCGTGGGACAGGGGGCCTACGAGCAGTACTTC; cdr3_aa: CASSVGQGAYEQYF
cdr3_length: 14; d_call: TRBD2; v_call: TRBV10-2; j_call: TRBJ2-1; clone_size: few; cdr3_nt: TGCGCCAGCAGTGAGAGCGGGGGTAACAATGAGCAGTTCTTC; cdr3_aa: CASSESGGNNEQFF
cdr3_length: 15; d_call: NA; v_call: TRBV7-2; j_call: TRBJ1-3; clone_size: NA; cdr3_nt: TGTGCCAGCAGGGGCCAGACCGCCTCTGGAAACACCATATATTTT; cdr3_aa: CASRGQTASGNTIYF
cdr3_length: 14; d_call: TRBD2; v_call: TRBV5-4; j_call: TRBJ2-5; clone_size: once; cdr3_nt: TGTGCCAGCAGCGGTCGGGGAGGGAGAGAGACCCAGTACTTC; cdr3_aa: CASSGRGGRETQYF
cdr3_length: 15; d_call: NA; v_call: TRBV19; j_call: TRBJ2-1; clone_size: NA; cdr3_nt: TGTGCCAGTAGTTCAGGGGGGGCCTCCTACAATGAGCAGTTCTTC; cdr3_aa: CASSSGGASYNEQFF
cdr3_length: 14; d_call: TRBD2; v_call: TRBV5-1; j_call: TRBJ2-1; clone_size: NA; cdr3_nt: TGCGCCAGCAGCTTGGGAGGGACTAGCGGTGAGCAGTTCTTC; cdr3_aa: CASSLGGTSGEQFF
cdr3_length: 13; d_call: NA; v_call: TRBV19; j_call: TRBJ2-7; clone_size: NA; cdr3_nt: TGTGCCAGTAGTATCGACCCCGCCTACGAGCAGTACTTC; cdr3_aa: CASSIDPAYEQYF
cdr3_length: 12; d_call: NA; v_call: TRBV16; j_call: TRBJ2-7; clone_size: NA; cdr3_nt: TGTGCCAGCAGCCAAGGACAGTACGAGCAGTACTTC; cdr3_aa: CASSQGQYEQYF
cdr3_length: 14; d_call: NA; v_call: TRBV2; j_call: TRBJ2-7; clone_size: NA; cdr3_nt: TGTGCCATCCTGGCGGGGACAGCCTCCTACGAGCAGTACTTC; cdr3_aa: CAILAGTASYEQYF
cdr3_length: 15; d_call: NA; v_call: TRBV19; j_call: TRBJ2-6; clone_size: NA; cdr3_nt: TGTGCCAGTAGTATATTGGTCTCTGGGGCCAACGTCCTGACTTTC; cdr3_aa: CASSILVSGANVLTF
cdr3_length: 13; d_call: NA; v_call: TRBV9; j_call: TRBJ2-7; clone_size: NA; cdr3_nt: TGTGCCAGCAGCCCCTCAAGTCCGGGCGAGCAGTACTTC; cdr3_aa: CASSPSSPGEQYF
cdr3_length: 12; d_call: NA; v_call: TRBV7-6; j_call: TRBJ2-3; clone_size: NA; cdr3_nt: TGTGCCAGCAGCTTAGGAGCGGATACGCAGTATTTT; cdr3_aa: CASSLGADTQYF
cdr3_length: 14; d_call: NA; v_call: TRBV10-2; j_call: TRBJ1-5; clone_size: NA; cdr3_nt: TGCGCCAGCAGTGAAGAAGGGGGCAATCAGCCCCAGCATTTT; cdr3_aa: CASSEEGGNQPQHF
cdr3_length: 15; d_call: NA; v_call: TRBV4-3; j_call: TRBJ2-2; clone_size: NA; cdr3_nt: TGCGCCAGCAGCCAAGGCCAGGGAAGCACCGGGGAGCTGTTTTTT; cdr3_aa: CASSQGQGSTGELFF
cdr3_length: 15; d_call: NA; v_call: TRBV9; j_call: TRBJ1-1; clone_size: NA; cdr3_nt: TGTGCCAGCAGCTACATGGACCTTAGGAACACTGAAGCTTTCTTT; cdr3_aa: CASSYMDLRNTEAFF
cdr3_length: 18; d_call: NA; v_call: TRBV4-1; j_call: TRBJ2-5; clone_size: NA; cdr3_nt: TGCGCCAGCAGCCAAGATATTACCGTGTCTAGCGTCCAAGAGACCCAGTACTTC; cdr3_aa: CASSQDITVSSVQETQYF
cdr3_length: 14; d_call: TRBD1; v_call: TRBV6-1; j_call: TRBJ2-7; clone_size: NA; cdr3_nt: TGTGCCAGCAGTGAGGGACAGGGTATCGACGAGCAGTACTTC; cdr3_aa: CASSEGQGIDEQYF
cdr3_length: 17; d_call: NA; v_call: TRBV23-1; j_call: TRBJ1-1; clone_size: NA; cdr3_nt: TGCGCCAGACACCTGGGCGTCTTCCGGAGAGGGCCCGCTGAAGCTTTCTTT; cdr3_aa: CARHLGVFRRGPAEAFF
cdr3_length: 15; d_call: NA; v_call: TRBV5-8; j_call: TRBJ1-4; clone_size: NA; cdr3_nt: TGTGCCAGCGAGGATTGGGGGGCGCAAAGTGAAAAACTGTTTTTT; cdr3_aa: CASEDWGAQSEKLFF
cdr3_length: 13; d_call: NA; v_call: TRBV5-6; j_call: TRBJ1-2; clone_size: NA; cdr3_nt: TGTGCCAGCAGCTTGAACTCTAACTATGGCTACACCTTC; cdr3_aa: CASSLNSNYGYTF
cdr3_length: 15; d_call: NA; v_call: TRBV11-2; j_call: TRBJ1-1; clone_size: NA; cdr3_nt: TGTGCCAGCAGCTTAGAGCAGCTCATGAACACTGAAGCTTTCTTT; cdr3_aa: CASSLEQLMNTEAFF
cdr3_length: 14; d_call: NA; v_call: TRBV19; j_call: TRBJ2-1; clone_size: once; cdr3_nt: TGTGCCAGTAGTCTCGGACAGACCAACAATGAGCAGTTCTTC; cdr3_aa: CASSLGQTNNEQFF
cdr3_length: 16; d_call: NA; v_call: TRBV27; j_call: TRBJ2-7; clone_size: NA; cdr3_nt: TGTGCCAGCAGTTTATCGGATTCCCTACCTTCCTACGAGCAGTACTTC; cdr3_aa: CASSLSDSLPSYEQYF
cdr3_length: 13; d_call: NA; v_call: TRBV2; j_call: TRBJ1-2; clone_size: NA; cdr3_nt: TGTGCCAGCAGTGTAGGGGGAGGCTATGGCTACACCTTC; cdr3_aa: CASSVGGGYGYTF
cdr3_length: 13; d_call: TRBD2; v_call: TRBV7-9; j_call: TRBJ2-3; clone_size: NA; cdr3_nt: TGTGCGGGGACTGGGAGGGGTGCAGATACGCAGTATTTT; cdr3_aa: CAGTGRGADTQYF
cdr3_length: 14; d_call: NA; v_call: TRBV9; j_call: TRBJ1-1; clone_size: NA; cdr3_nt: TGTGCCAGCAGCCGGGGGTCCATGAACACTGAAGCTTTCTTT; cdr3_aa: CASSRGSMNTEAFF
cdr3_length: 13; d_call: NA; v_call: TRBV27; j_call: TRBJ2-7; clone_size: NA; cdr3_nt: TGTGCCAGCAGCCAGACCCCCTCCTACGAGCAGTACTTC; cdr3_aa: CASSQTPSYEQYF
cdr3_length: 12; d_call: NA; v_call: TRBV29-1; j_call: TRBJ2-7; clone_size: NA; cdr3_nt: TGCAGCGCCTACGGGGCAACCAACGAGCAGTACTTC; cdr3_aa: CSAYGATNEQYF
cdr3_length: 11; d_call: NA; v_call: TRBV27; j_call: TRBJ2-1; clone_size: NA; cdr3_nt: TGTGCCAGCACCTCTTACAATGAGCAGTTCTTC; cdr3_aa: CASTSYNEQFF
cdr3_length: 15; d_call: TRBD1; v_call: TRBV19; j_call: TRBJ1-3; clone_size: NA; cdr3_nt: TGTGCCAGTAGCCTCTCGACAGGGGCTGGAAACACCATATATTTT; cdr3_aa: CASSLSTGAGNTIYF
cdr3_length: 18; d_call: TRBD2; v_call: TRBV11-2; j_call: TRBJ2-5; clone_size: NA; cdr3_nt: TGTGCCAGCAGCTTAGCGGTTAGCGGGGGGCCGTACCAAGAGACCCAGTACTTC; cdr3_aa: CASSLAVSGGPYQETQYF
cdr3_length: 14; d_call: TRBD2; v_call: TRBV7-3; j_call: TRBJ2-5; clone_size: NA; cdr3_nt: TGTGCCAGCAGCCCTGGGGCGGGAGATGAGACCCAGTACTTC; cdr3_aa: CASSPGAGDETQYF
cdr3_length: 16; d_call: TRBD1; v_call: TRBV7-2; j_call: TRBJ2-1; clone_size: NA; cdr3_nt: TGTGCCAGCAGCCCCAACGACAGGGGGCCCAACAATGAGCAGTTCTTC; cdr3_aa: CASSPNDRGPNNEQFF